This T cell receptor beta chain emerged from a study of blood T cell repertoires in COVID-19. Overall study context: Samples came from the United States, Italy and Spain, spanning acute and convalescent COVID-19. PBMCs, B-cell-depleted T cells, or T cells provided the cDNA or gDNA that made up the material.

J was trimmed by 9 bases and V by 6 bases; bases with no gene match: 13. The CDR3 is made up of 16 amino acids. CDR1 and CDR2 (germline): SNHLY, FYNNEI. Measured with immunoSEQ multiplex PCR; TCRdb has only the in-frame clones, and not every one. This table holds approximately 110,000 clones, 70% to 90% found once. The TCR sequence derives from a man between 40 and 49 years old with acute or convalescent COVID-19. Sample: peripheral blood. The chain has TRBV2 and TRBJ2-3, with 12 bases identical to TRBD2. The DNA for the CDR3 is TGTGCCAGCAGAGGTCGGGCTAGCGGGGGGGAAGGGACGCAGTATTTT. Translated: CASRGRASGGEGTQYF.